This T cell receptor (beta chain) was found in a study of blood T cell repertoires in COVID-19. As for the study in general: PBMCs, B-cell-depleted T cells, or T cells provided the cDNA or gDNA that made up the material.

Using immunoSEQ multiplex PCR, the repertoire was profiled, and TCRdb retains in-frame clones only, with some absent. The repertoire holds tens of thousands of clones, 70% to 90% seen once, with about 1.5% in the top ten. This clone was seen just once. What was sequenced was peripheral blood. The TCR originated in a woman aged 55-75 years with acute or convalescent COVID-19.

The CDR3 loop is CASSSSRADEQYF. The CDR3 nucleotides read TGTGCCAGCAGCTCATCCAGGGCCGACGAGCAGTACTTC. This chain connects TRBV9 to TRBJ2-7, with TRBD1 as a possible D gene (5 bases). V shed 4 bases and J shed 5 bases, with 13 bases lying between them. Germline lookup yields CDR1 SGDLS and CDR2 YYNGEE. The CDR3 length is 13 residues.